The TCR beta chain under discussion was sequenced for a study of T cell repertoires in cytomegalovirus infection. Germline lookup yields CDR1 SGHRS and CDR2 YFSETQ. The ends lost 4 bases at V and 9 bases at J; junction bases unmatched: 13. This CDR3 is built from 16 residues. General study results and limits: Clonotype analysis showed dominance of the ex vivo response by HLA-C-restricted CMV-specific TCR beta clonotypes.

TCRdb used MiXCR to reprocess the reads, holding one entry per CDR3 protein. The table records 510,000 or so distinct CDR3 sequences, more than 20% of them present only once. As to this clonotype: Its antigen remains unknown.

J is TRBJ2-1 and V is TRBV5-1, with 10 bases identical to TRBD2. Sequencing input: PBMCs. This clonotype originated in a human donor in good health (CMV status not recorded). Some clones in this sample may be carry-over from other donors' samples. The CDR3 DNA sequence: TGCGCCAGCAGCCTATACTCCGGGACTAGCGCGAGTGAGCAGTTCTTC. Its protein product is CASSLYSGTSASEQFF.